This T cell receptor (beta chain) emerged from a study of blood T cells in healthy people across ages. Study information: Every two T cells gave about one barcoded beta molecule via template switching. Study results and limitations: More naive CD4+ cells and higher diversity were found in long-lived than in aged donors.

A second PCR of roughly 7 to 11 cycles used a sample-barcoded 5' primer and a J-beta primer mix. One entry per CDR3 protein, called by TCRdb with MiXCR from the 5' RACE reads. The profile shows roughly 1.4 million distinct CDR3 sequences, roughly 59% of them singletons. The CDR3 has 15 residues. The V end lost 0 bases, the J end lost 4 bases, and 12 bases lay between the germline ends. From germline, CDR1 is MGHRA and CDR2 YSYEKL. The table lists this clonotype with a count of one. Its target is unknown. The specimen sequenced was blood. The gene calls are TRBV4-1 and TRBJ1-1, with TRBD1 as a possible D gene (6 bases). The clonotype comes from a man younger than 35 in good health. Here the CDR3 reads CASSQDEGGFTEAFF. In DNA form, the CDR3 reads TGCGCCAGCAGCCAAGATGAGGGGGGTTTCACTGAAGCTTTCTTT.